The entry below gives a single T cell receptor (beta chain) sequence along with its context. Sequencing used immunoSEQ multiplex PCR; TCRdb keeps in-frame clones, though not all of them. The sample lists 300,000 or so clones; around 86% were seen once. This entry belongs to a study of blood T cell repertoires in COVID-19. Overall study context: Acute-phase and convalescent COVID-19 samples originated in the United States, Italy and Spain.

J gave up 4 bases and V 5 bases, and 4 bases lay outside the gene matches. Germline V gene sequence: CDR1 LGHDT, CDR2 YNNKEL (reference sequence). This CDR3 has 13 residues. J is TRBJ1-1 and V is TRBV3-1 (or the pseudogene TRBV3-2), with 7 bases that match TRBD1. The TCR sequence derives from a woman aged 40-49 years with acute COVID-19. Sequencing input: PBMCs or T cells enriched from blood (not recorded which). The CDR3 spells CASSKRQGTEAFF. DNA for the CDR3: TGTGCCAGCAGCAAACGACAGGGCACTGAAGCTTTCTTT.